The 11 T cell receptor beta chains below were found in one sample sequenced in a study of OX40 agonist ivuxolimab in advanced cancers. Produced via immunoSEQ multiplex PCR; TCRdb's table is partial and in-frame only. The data show tens of thousands of clones, with approximately 89% seen just once and 0.9% to 0.95% held by the top ten. The sequenced sample was CD4+ or CD8+ T cells sorted from blood, obtained in a trial of the OX40 agonist ivuxolimab. These receptors came from an adult with an advanced solid tumor such as melanoma, head and neck, liver or kidney cancer.

J is TRBJ2-2 and V is TRBV7-9; 10 bases map to TRBD2. V lost 4 bases and J lost 3; bases outside the gene matches: 5. This CDR3 has 16 residues. CDR1 is SEHNR and CDR2 is FQNEAQ in the germline V gene (reference sequence). CDR3 coding DNA: TGTGCCAGCAGCTATTTTGGACTAGCGGACACCGGGGAGCTGTTTTTT. The encoded protein is CASSYFGLADTGELFF.

This chain uses TRBV6-5 with TRBJ1-1; possibly TRBD1 for D (5 bases). Trimming shortened V by 2 bases and J by 5 bases, and 12 bases separated the two germline ends. This CDR3 is 14 amino acids long. CDR1 and CDR2 from the germline V gene are MNHEY and SVGAGI. The CDR3 loop reads CASSYRGGETEAFF. The CDR3 DNA sequence: TGTGCCAGCAGTTACCGGGGGGGGGAGACTGAAGCTTTCTTT.

The chain links TRBV2 to TRBJ2-5; 10 bases are a match to TRBD1. Trimming cost V 6 bases and J 7 bases; bases outside gene matches: 20. The CDR3 has 18 residues. Germline CDR1 and CDR2: SNHLY and FYNNEI. Here the CDR3 reads CASRSPLTGGVSRVTQYF. The CDR3 DNA is TGTGCCAGCAGATCCCCCCTGACAGGGGGCGTTTCTAGAGTGACCCAGTACTTC.

In its sample, this clone was seen a few times. This chain links TRBV7-3 with TRBJ1-1; maybe TRBD1 (5 bases). Germline V lookup: CDR1 SGHTA, CDR2 FQGTGA. The CDR3 runs to 13 residues. V was pared by 4 bases and J by 5 bases, with 11 bases between. CDR3 sequence: CASSSRGGTEAFF. The CDR3, as DNA: TGTGCCAGCAGCTCCCGTGGGGGGACTGAAGCTTTCTTT.

V and J are TRBV19 and TRBJ2-3; TRBD1 matches at 10 bases. The CDR3 consists of 20 residues. Germline-derived CDR1 and CDR2 are LNHDA and SQIVND (reference sequence). J was trimmed by 2 bases and V by 2 bases; bases with no gene match: 16. The CDR3, as DNA: TGTGCCAGTAGTATAAGGGTAGAGGACAGGGGGTTCTTTTTCACAGATACGCAGTATTTT. Its protein product is CASSIRVEDRGFFFTDTQYF.

V is TRBV6-4 and J is TRBJ2-3, with 11 positions matching TRBD2. The CDR3 consists of 13 residues. With V trimmed by 8 bases and J by 9 bases, 7 bases remained unmatched. Germline V lookup: CDR1 MRHNA, CDR2 SNTAGT. The CDR3 DNA sequence: TGTGCCAGCCGAGGACTAGCGGGCGGGACGCAGTATTTT. It specifies CASRGLAGGTQYF.

CDR3 in DNA: TGCAGCGTTGGGGAGGGCTACGAGCAGTACTTC. This translates into CSVGEGYEQYF. This chain connects TRBV29-1 to TRBJ2-7, with TRBD2 matching over 7 bases. The CDR3 is made up of 11 amino acids. The ends lost 4 bases at V and 3 bases at J; junction bases unmatched: 0. In germline, CDR1 is SQVTM, CDR2 ANQGSEA.

The rearrangement joins TRBV28 to TRBJ1-2; D is undetermined. This CDR3 contains 14 residues. Germline assignment: CDR1 MDHEN and CDR2 SYDVKM. The V and J ends lost 2 bases and 2 bases respectively, with 9 bases between them. The CDR3 protein is CASSLAGPNYGYTF. DNA for the CDR3: TGTGCCAGCAGTTTAGCAGGCCCGAACTATGGCTACACCTTC.

The genes are TRBV2 and TRBJ2-1; 7 positions agree with TRBD2. CDR3 length: 16 residues. Germline trimming cut 7 bases from V and 1 base from J; bases unmatched to any gene: 10. CDR1 and CDR2 from the germline V gene are SNHLY and FYNNEI. This CDR3 reads CASKGGTPTSYNEQFF. Here the CDR3 DNA reads TGTGCCAGCAAGGGAGGGACTCCTACTTCCTACAATGAGCAGTTCTTC. Full variable domain (rest looked up from reference TRBV2 and TRBJ2-1): EPEVTQTPSHQVTQMGQEVILRCVPISNHLYFYWYRQILGQKVEFLVSFYNNEISEKSEIFDDQFSVERPDGSNFTLKIRSTKLEDSAMYFCASKGGTPTSYNEQFFGPGTRLTVL.

V gene TRBV2 combines with J gene TRBJ2-6; possibly TRBD1 or TRBD2 for D (5 bases each). This CDR3 is 16 amino acids long. V lost 7 bases, J lost 2 bases, and 15 bases lay in between. Germline lookup yields CDR1 SNHLY and CDR2 FYNNEI. Here the CDR3 reads CASTGGGLTGANVLTF. DNA for the CDR3: TGTGCCAGCACCGGTGGGGGTCTGACTGGGGCCAACGTCCTGACTTTC.

The chain uses TRBV29-1 and TRBJ1-1, with D possibly matching TRBD1 (6 bases). CDR1 and CDR2 from the germline V gene are SQVTM and ANQGSEA. The CDR3 runs 15 residues. The CDR3 is CTISRGGYRNTEAFF. CDR3 coding DNA: TGCACCATCTCGCGGGGGGGCTATCGGAACACTGAAGCTTTCTTT. Full variable domain (outside the CDR3, taken from reference TRBV29-1 and TRBJ1-1): SAVISQKPSRDICQRGTSLTIQCQVDSQVTMMFWYRQQPGQSLTLIATANQGSEATYESGFVIDKFPISRPNLTFSTLTVSNMSPEDSSIYLCTISRGGYRNTEAFFGQGTRLTVV.